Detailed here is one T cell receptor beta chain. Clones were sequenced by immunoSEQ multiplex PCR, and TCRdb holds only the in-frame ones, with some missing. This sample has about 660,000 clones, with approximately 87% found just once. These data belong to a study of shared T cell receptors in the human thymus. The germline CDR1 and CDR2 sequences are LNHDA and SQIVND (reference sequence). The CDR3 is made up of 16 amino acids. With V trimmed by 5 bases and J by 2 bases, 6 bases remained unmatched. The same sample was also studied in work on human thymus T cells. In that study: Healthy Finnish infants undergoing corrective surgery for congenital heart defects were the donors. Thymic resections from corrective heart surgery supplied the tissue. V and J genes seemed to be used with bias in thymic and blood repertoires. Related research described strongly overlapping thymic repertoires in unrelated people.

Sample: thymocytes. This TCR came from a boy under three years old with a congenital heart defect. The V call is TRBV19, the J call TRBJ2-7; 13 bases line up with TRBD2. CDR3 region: CASSGMGLAGPYEQYF. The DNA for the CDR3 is TGTGCCAGTAGTGGAATGGGACTAGCGGGGCCCTACGAGCAGTACTTC.